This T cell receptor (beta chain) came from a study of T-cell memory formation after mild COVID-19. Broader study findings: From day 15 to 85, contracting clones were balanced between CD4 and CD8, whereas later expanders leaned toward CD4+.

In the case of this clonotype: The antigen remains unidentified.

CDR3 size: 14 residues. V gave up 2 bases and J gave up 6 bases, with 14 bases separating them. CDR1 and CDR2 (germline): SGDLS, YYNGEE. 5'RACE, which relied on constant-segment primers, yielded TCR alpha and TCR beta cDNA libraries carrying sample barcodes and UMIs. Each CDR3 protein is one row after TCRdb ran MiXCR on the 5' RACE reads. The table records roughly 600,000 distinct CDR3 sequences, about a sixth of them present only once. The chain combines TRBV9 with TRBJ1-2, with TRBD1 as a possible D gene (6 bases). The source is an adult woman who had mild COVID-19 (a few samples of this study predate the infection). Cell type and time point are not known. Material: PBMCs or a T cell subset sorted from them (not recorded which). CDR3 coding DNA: TGTGCCAGCAGCGTCGTGGGGGACAAACATGGCTACACCTTC. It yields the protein CASSVVGDKHGYTF. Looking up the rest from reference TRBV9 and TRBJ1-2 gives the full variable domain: DSGVTQTPKHLITATGQRVTLRCSPRSGDLSVYWYQQSLDQGLQFLIQYYNGEERAKGNILERFSAQQFPDLHSELNLSSLELGDSALYFCASSVVGDKHGYTFGSGTRLTVV.